The rows below give T cell receptor beta chains drawn from one sample of a study of blood T cell repertoires in COVID-19. Method: immunoSEQ multiplex PCR; TCRdb's copy keeps in-frame clones and lacks some. Altogether over 150,000 clones are present, around nine tenths being singletons, with the ten largest covering approximately 0.88%. Sequencing was done on a sample of peripheral blood. The receptors were sampled from a woman between 18 and 29 years old who had recovered from COVID-19. Both conserved end residues are part of each CDR3. A D gene is named only where the DNA matches it firmly. Clone size is not always given. Where it is, it says once, few, many or a class for expanded clones.

v_gene	abundance	d_gene	j_gene	CDR3aa	CDR3nt
TRBV4-1	.	TRBD2	TRBJ2-1	CASGRTGGNEQFF	TGCGCCAGCGGACGAACGGGGGGCAATGAGCAGTTCTTC
TRBV19	.	TRBD1	TRBJ1-2	CASKEQGAGGYTF	TGTGCCAGTAAAGAGCAGGGGGCAGGTGGCTACACCTTC
TRBV6-2/TRBV6-3	.	.	TRBJ1-2	CASSLRLLGADYGYTF	TGTGCCAGCAGTTTACGCCTGTTAGGGGCTGACTATGGCTACACCTTC
TRBV18	.	.	TRBJ1-1	CASSPTYGQNTEAFF	TGTGCCAGCTCACCCACGTATGGACAGAACACTGAAGCTTTCTTT
TRBV19	.	.	TRBJ1-5	CASRGERPQPQHF	TGTGCCAGCAGGGGAGAAAGGCCTCAGCCCCAGCATTTT
TRBV7-2	.	TRBD2	TRBJ2-5	CASSLRGGLIETQYF	TGTGCCAGCAGCTTGCGGGGGGGACTAATAGAGACCCAGTACTTC
TRBV2	.	.	TRBJ2-4	CASRIDTLAKNIQYF	TGTGCCAGCAGGATAGATACCCTAGCCAAAAACATTCAGTACTTC
TRBV5-6	.	.	TRBJ1-2	CASSYRDGYGYTF	TGTGCCAGCAGCTACCGGGATGGGTATGGCTACACCTTC
TRBV24-1	.	TRBD1	TRBJ1-2	CATSDPQQGQRGYTF	TGTGCCACCAGTGATCCCCAACAGGGGCAACGGGGCTACACCTTC
TRBV19	.	.	TRBJ2-3	CASSPPPHTAPQYF	TGTGCCAGTAGTCCCCCACCCCACACCGCTCCGCAGTATTTT
TRBV4-2	.	.	TRBJ1-1	CASNQAVNTEAFF	TGTGCCTCAAACCAGGCCGTGAACACTGAAGCTTTCTTT
TRBV5-8	few	.	TRBJ1-5	CATQGSNSNQPQHF	TGTGCCACCCAGGGATCTAATAGCAATCAGCCCCAGCATTTT
TRBV19	.	TRBD2	TRBJ2-1	CASSMLAGGGGTYNEQFF	TGTGCCAGTAGTATGCTAGCGGGAGGCGGTGGGACCTACAATGAGCAGTTCTTC
TRBV5-1	.	.	TRBJ1-1	CASSFTGMNTEAFF	TGCGCCAGCAGCTTCACAGGGATGAACACTGAAGCTTTCTTT
TRBV4-3	.	TRBD2	TRBJ2-2	CASSQEGGRLVGELFF	TGCGCCAGCAGCCAAGAAGGCGGGAGGCTGGTCGGGGAGCTGTTTTTT